The T cell receptor beta chain under discussion was sequenced for a study of T cell responses to AZD1222 COVID-19 vaccine. Germline values: CDR1 PRHDT, CDR2 FYEKMQ (reference sequence). The CDR3 is 19 amino acids. The V segment lost 5 bases and the J segment 0 bases; nucleotides outside the gene matches: 15. This clone was counted a few times. The antigen remains unidentified. Study-wide results and limits: Spike-specific TCRs gained breadth and depth after people received two AZD1222 doses. Every sample of the repertoires postdated the peak T cell response.

Libraries were prepared by immunoSEQ multiplex PCR; TCRdb keeps only in-frame clonotypes and omits some of them. The sample has some 74,000 clones; about nine tenths are singletons. This rearrangement joins TRBV13 to TRBJ2-1; 8 bases are a match to TRBD2. The sequence was collected from an adult who received the AZD1222 COVID-19 vaccine. The material sequenced was peripheral blood, taken 28 days after the second AZD1222 dose. CDR3 sequence: CASSTQDSIAGFSYNEQFF. Written as DNA, the CDR3 is TGTGCCAGCAGCACTCAGGACTCAATAGCGGGGTTCTCCTACAATGAGCAGTTCTTC.